This TCR beta chain was captured by sequencing in a study of regulatory T cells in long-lasting Graves disease. Study-wide results and caveats: Thyroid tissue was not sampled; only peripheral blood was. Few sampled subjects may have lowered accuracy.

Points on this clonotype: Antigen specificity is unknown.

TCR beta libraries were built with iRepertoire HTBI primers and Arm-PCR of CDR3 regions. Each CDR3 protein is one row after TCRdb ran MiXCR on the multiplex PCR reads. The sample has more than 450,000 distinct CDR3 sequences, about 11% seen once. As for time point: newly diagnosed GD, antithyroid drugs for less than 3 months. With RNA extracted from PBMCs as input, the TCR library was made. CDR1 is KGHDR and CDR2 is SFDVKD in the germline V gene. The CDR3 has 11 amino acids. V gave up 9 bases and J gave up 4 bases, with 8 bases separating them. This sample also belongs to another study, concerning T cells in Graves' hyperthyroidism and ophthalmopathy. That source adds: First-round RT-PCR with HTBI primers amplified the TCR CDR3 region. Blood also carried most thyroid clonotypes expanded above 0.001.

The TCR originated in a woman in her thirties with Graves disease. This chain links TRBV24-1 with TRBJ1-2, with D possibly TRBD1 on 6 matching bases. This specimen was peripheral blood mononuclear cells (PBMCs), taken at new diagnosis, from a patient treated with antithyroid drugs. Here the CDR3 reads CATAGAYGYTF. The CDR3, as DNA: TGTGCCACCGCAGGGGCCTATGGCTACACCTTC.